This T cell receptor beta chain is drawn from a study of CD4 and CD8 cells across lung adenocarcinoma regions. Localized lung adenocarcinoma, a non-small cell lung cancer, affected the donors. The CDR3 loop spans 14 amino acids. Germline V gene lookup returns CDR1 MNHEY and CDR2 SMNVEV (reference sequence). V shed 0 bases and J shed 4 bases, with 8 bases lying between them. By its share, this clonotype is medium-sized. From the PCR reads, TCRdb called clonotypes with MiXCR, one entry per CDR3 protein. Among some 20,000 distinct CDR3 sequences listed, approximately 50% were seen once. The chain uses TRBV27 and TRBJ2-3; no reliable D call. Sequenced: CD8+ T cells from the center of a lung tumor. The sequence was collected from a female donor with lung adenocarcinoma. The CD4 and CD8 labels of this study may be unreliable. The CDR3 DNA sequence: TGTGCCAGCAGTTTATCTCCAAATCCAGATACGCAGTATTTT. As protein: CASSLSPNPDTQYF.